The 20 T cell receptor beta chains below all came from one sample that was sequenced in a study of human T cells and chemical hapten exposure. MiXCR was run by TCRdb on the RACE reads, yielding one entry per CDR3 protein. The sample has roughly 100,000 distinct CDR3 sequences, more than 10% seen once. As for time point: pre-sensitization, week 0. The treatment denotes: therapeutic diphenylcyclopropenone sensitization with weekly scalp DPC. The source was whole blood, collected in connection with sensitization to the hapten diphenylcyclopropenone (DPC). These receptors were obtained from a woman aged 60-75 years with alopecia areata. Some clones in this sample may be carry-over from other donors' samples.

The V and J genes are TRBV6-5 and TRBJ1-2; the D is unclear. V was pared by 4 bases and J by 7 bases, with 10 bases between. The CDR3 extends over 12 amino acids. Per germline, CDR1 MNHEY and CDR2 SVGAGI. CDR3 DNA: TGTGCCAGCAGTTCCGGACTCGCTGGCTACACCTTC. It specifies CASSSGLAGYTF.

This clonotype was seen repeatedly, ten times or more. The V and J genes are TRBV4-1 and TRBJ2-1; 11 nucleotides agree with TRBD1. The CDR3 is made up of 16 amino acids. V lost 0 bases and J lost 8; bases outside the gene matches: 6. From germline, CDR1 is MGHRA and CDR2 YSYEKL. The CDR3 sequence is CASSQDRTGGWDEQFF. The CDR3 DNA follows: TGCGCCAGCAGCCAAGACAGGACAGGGGGCTGGGATGAGCAGTTCTTC.

This clonotype was counted ten times or more. The genes are TRBV2 and TRBJ2-3; D may be TRBD2 (6 bases). The CDR3 is 14 amino acids. Trimming stripped 10 bases from V and 3 bases from J, with 17 bases between. Germline V lookup: CDR1 SNHLY, CDR2 FYNNEI. The DNA for the CDR3 is TGTGCCAACCCCCTGGGCGGGGCAACAGATACGCAGTATTTT. It is translated as CANPLGGATDTQYF.

This clonotype was counted many times. V usage is TRBV12-3 or TRBV12-4 and J usage is TRBJ2-1; D remains unclear. The V end was cut by 4 bases, the J end by 7 bases, with 11 bases between. The CDR3 extends over 13 amino acids. The CDR3 reads CASSYSGSNEQFF. The CDR3 region has the DNA TGTGCCAGCAGTTACTCCGGGTCGAATGAGCAGTTCTTC.

This clonotype was counted many times. The chain is built from TRBV7-9 and TRBJ2-7; 7 positions agree with TRBD1. This CDR3 is built from 17 residues. V shed 5 bases and J 3 bases; nucleotides not matched to a gene: 16. Germline V gene sequence: CDR1 SEHNR, CDR2 FQNEAQ (reference sequence). In DNA form, the CDR3 reads TGTGCCAGCAGCCAGGGGGTCGACATGTCCCCTTACTACGAGCAGTACTTC. This translates into CASSQGVDMSPYYEQYF.

The table lists this clonotype with many counts. The chain carries TRBV20-1 and TRBJ2-6, with 8 bases identical to TRBD1. Germline-derived CDR1 and CDR2 are DFQATT and SNEGSKA (reference sequence). After removal of 3 bases from V and 4 bases from J, the junction contained 8 bases not matched to a gene. This CDR3 is 16 amino acids long. The DNA of the CDR3 is TGCAGTGCTAGCAGTCAGGGGGCGGCGGGGGCCAACGTCCTGACTTTC. It translates to CSASSQGAAGANVLTF.

Only a few counts were recorded for this clonotype. V is TRBV5-1 and J is TRBJ1-5; weak D call: TRBD1 (6 bases). The length of the CDR3 is 15 residues. Trimming took off 0 bases at V and 0 bases at J, with 7 bases between the two ends. Per the germline V gene, CDR1 is SGHRS and CDR2 is YFSETQ. The CDR3 protein is CASSLEGHSNQPQHF. The DNA of the CDR3 is TGCGCCAGCAGCTTGGAGGGACATAGCAATCAGCCCCAGCATTTT.

The chain has TRBV10-2 and TRBJ2-5; no reliable D call. CDR1 is WSHSY and CDR2 is SAAADI in the germline V gene. CDR3 length equals 14 residues. Trimming took 3 bases from V and 0 from J, leaving 8 bases between them. CDR3 amino acids: CASSDTANQETQYF. Here the CDR3 DNA reads TGCGCCAGCAGTGACACGGCCAACCAAGAGACCCAGTACTTC.

In this sample, this clonotype turned up a few times. The rearrangement links TRBV11-2 to TRBJ2-5; TRBD1 might be the D (6 bases). From germline, CDR1 is SGHAT and CDR2 FQNNGV. Deletions cut 5 bases from V and 7 bases from J, with 17 bases between. CDR3 length: 14 amino acids. This CDR3 reads CASSPLTGFGTQYF. The CDR3 DNA sequence: TGTGCCAGCAGCCCCTTGACAGGCTTCGGGACCCAGTACTTC. The whole variable domain, filled in from reference TRBV11-2 and TRBJ2-5, reads EAGVAQSPRYKIIEKRQSVAFWCNPISGHATLYWYQQILGQGPKLLIQFQNNGVVDDSQLPKDRFSAERLKGVDSTLKIQPAKLEDSAVYLCASSPLTGFGTQYFGPGTRLLVL.

This clonotype turned up a few times. The chain combines TRBV5-1 with TRBJ2-7; possible D gene TRBD1, 6 bases. Trimming cost V 0 bases and J 0 bases, with 10 bases left between them. Germline V gene data show CDR1 as SGHRS and CDR2 as YFSETQ. This CDR3 has 15 amino acids. CDR3 in amino acids: CASSLALGGSYEQYF. CDR3 DNA sequence: TGCGCCAGCAGCTTGGCCCTAGGGGGCTCCTACGAGCAGTACTTC.

This clonotype has ten or more counts. V gene TRBV7-2 combines with J gene TRBJ2-3; D uncertain. V gave up 4 bases and J gave up 4 bases, with 12 bases separating them. The CDR3 is made up of 14 amino acids. CDR1 is SGHTA and CDR2 is FQGNSA in the germline V gene. CDR3 nucleotide sequence: TGTGCCAGCAGCTCGCCTTTGATCGCAGATACGCAGTATTTT. Translating it yields CASSSPLIADTQYF.

This clonotype was recorded at least ten times. This chain links TRBV20-1 with TRBJ2-1, with D tentatively TRBD1 (5 bases). Germline V gives CDR1 DFQATT, CDR2 SNEGSKA (reference sequence). This CDR3 has 15 amino acids. Trimming removed 6 bases from V and 3 bases from J, with 18 bases in between. This chain's CDR3 is CSASRVSNFYNEQFF. Written as DNA, the CDR3 is TGCAGTGCATCCAGGGTCTCCAACTTCTACAATGAGCAGTTCTTC.

This clonotype came up a few times. The chain employs TRBV18 and TRBJ1-1; no reliable D call. Germline lookup yields CDR1 KGHSH and CDR2 LQKENI. V lost 4 bases and J lost 4, with 19 bases in between. CDR3 length: 16 amino acids. CDR3 protein: CASSRSNPLGGTEAFF. DNA of the CDR3: TGTGCCAGCTCACGCTCGAACCCCCTGGGTGGCACTGAAGCTTTCTTT.

This clonotype has at least ten counts. The rearrangement uses TRBV12-3 or TRBV12-4 and TRBJ1-6, with 7 bases that match TRBD1. The CDR3 extends over 15 amino acids. J lost 6 bases, V lost 6 bases, and 8 bases had no gene match. Here the CDR3 reads CASSWGGTVNSPLHF. DNA of the CDR3: TGTGCCAGCAGCTGGGGGGGGACAGTTAATTCACCCCTCCACTTT.

The chain is built from TRBV15 and TRBJ1-4; D is undetermined. The V end lost 2 bases, the J end lost 0 bases, and 16 bases lay between the germline ends. CDR3 length equals 18 residues. Germline lookup yields CDR1 LNHNV and CDR2 YYDKDF (reference sequence). This CDR3 is CATSRTVVGIATNEKLFF. The CDR3 DNA sequence: TGTGCCACCAGCAGAACGGTGGTGGGGATAGCAACTAATGAAAAACTGTTTTTT.

The chain links TRBV12-3 or TRBV12-4 to TRBJ1-2; tentatively, D is TRBD1 (6 bases). This CDR3 region has 13 residues. The V and J ends lost 5 bases and 4 bases respectively, with 11 bases between them. The CDR3 coding sequence is TGTGCCAGCAGTATTACAGGGCTCTATGGCTACACCTTC. Its protein is CASSITGLYGYTF.

The chain joins TRBV29-1 to TRBJ2-1, with D perhaps matching TRBD1 (6 bases). The V and J ends lost 4 bases and 0 bases respectively, with 10 bases between them. This CDR3 is 14 amino acids long. Germline V gene sequence: CDR1 SQVTM, CDR2 ANQGSEA. In DNA form, the CDR3 reads TGCAGCGTTGTAGGACAGTACTCCTACAATGAGCAGTTCTTC. Translated: CSVVGQYSYNEQFF.

This clonotype was counted ten times or more. This sequence joins TRBV18 and TRBJ2-7, with D perhaps matching TRBD1 (6 bases). Germline CDR1 and CDR2: KGHSH and LQKENI. The CDR3 extends over 15 amino acids. V lost 1 base and J 6 bases, leaving 16 bases between the germline ends. The CDR3 protein is CASSPHNQRGSEQYF. CDR3 bases: TGTGCCAGCTCACCACACAACCAGAGGGGGTCCGAGCAGTACTTC.

This clonotype occurred many times. V and J are TRBV19 and TRBJ2-1; possibly TRBD2 for D (7 bases). CDR1 and CDR2 from the germline V gene are LNHDA and SQIVND (reference sequence). This CDR3 is 16 amino acids long. The V end lost 4 bases, the J end lost 3 bases, and 16 bases lay between the germline ends. The CDR3: CASSRVGGGGYNEQFF. CDR3 sequence (DNA): TGTGCCAGTAGTAGAGTCGGGGGCGGGGGCTACAATGAGCAGTTCTTC.

In its sample, this clonotype was seen many times. The genes are TRBV18 and TRBJ1-1; D possibly corresponds to TRBD1 (5 bases). The germline CDR1 and CDR2 sequences are KGHSH and LQKENI. This CDR3 region has 13 residues. Trimming left V 1 base short and J 8 bases short, with 11 bases between. The CDR3 DNA follows: TGTGCCAGCTCACCACAGGAGCGGGGGGAAGCTTTCTTT. Translating gives CASSPQERGEAFF.